This record covers a single TCR beta chain. CDR3 size: 13 residues. V shed 7 bases and J 6 bases; nucleotides not matched to a gene: 9. The V gene's germline CDR1 is SQVTM and CDR2 ANQGSEA. This specimen belongs to a study of blood T cell repertoires in COVID-19. Overall study: Donors in the United States, Italy and Spain gave samples during acute or convalescent COVID-19.

Measured with immunoSEQ multiplex PCR; TCRdb has only the in-frame clones, and not every one. The sample holds 120,000 to 150,000 clones, around nine tenths seen once. The chain carries TRBV29-1 and TRBJ1-2; 9 bases fit TRBD1. Sequencing was carried out using peripheral blood. The sequence came from a woman in her forties or fifties with active or convalescent COVID-19. DNA of the CDR3: TGCAGCGCCACAGGGGGCGAATACGATGGCTACACCTTC. Translation gives CSATGGEYDGYTF.